This entry is about one T cell receptor beta chain. The multiple sclerosis controls were treatment-naive patients, and their relapsing-remitting disease was stable or active. RNA, at about 0.45 to 1 ug, was reverse transcribed with random hexamers. A single record per CDR3 protein comes from TCRdb applying MiXCR to the immunoSEQ multiplex PCR reads. In the table there are around 180,000 distinct CDR3 sequences, roughly 95% of which are singletons. This record belongs to a study of CD8 T cells in Susac syndrome. Germline V gives CDR1 SEHNR, CDR2 FQNEAQ (reference sequence). V trimming: 6 bases; J trimming: 6 bases; junction bases outside the gene matches: 5. This CDR3 is 12 amino acids long.

The rearrangement links TRBV7-9 to TRBJ2-7; 7 nucleotides match TRBD2. The receptor was derived from a human donor with multiple sclerosis. The sequencing input was CD4+ T cells from PBMCs. The CDR3 protein is CASRSERGEQYF. CDR3 nucleotides: TGTGCCAGCAGGTCCGAGCGGGGCGAGCAGTACTTC.